The TCR beta chain described here comes from a study of blood T cells in healthy people across ages. Overall study results and limits: Diversity estimated from one million T cells was considered an underestimate.

Alongside a J-beta primer mix, a sample-barcoded 5' primer served in a second PCR lasting roughly 7 to 12 cycles. Sequencing recovered at least 2.5 million CDR3-containing paired-end reads from each sample. Each CDR3 protein gets one entry after TCRdb re-called the 5' RACE reads with MiXCR. Of 550,000 to 800,000 distinct CDR3 sequences detected, 32% appear once; the ten largest clones hold 15%. The CDR3 totals 14 residues. The germline V gene has CDR1 SEHNR and CDR2 FQNEAQ (reference sequence). On this clonotype: Antigen: not known. At one end the junction does not follow the germline gene, possibly because of a read error.

The origin of this receptor is a woman older than 75 in good health. The sequencing sample was made of blood. The chain has TRBV7-9 and TRBJ2-5; 8 bases agree with TRBD2. The CDR3 sequence: CASSPSTSDQTQYF. CDR3 nucleotide sequence: TGCGCCAGCAGCCCCTCGACTAGCGATCAGACCCAGTACTTC.